The 19 T cell receptor beta chains reported below all come from one sample, sequenced in a study of OX40 agonist ivuxolimab in advanced cancers. Using immunoSEQ multiplex PCR, the repertoire was profiled, and TCRdb retains in-frame clones only, with some absent. The table lists approximately 62,000 clones, about 92% of them singletons, with roughly 13% in the top ten. The source material was CD4+ or CD8+ T cells sorted from blood, sampled in a trial of the OX40 agonist ivuxolimab. The receptors shown here come from an adult with an advanced solid tumor such as melanoma, head and neck, liver or kidney cancer.

This rearrangement joins TRBV7-9 to TRBJ2-1; 10 bases map to TRBD2. The CDR3 is made up of 15 amino acids. V trimming: 2 bases; J trimming: 6 bases; junction bases outside the gene matches: 4. CDR1 and CDR2 from the germline V gene are SEHNR and FQNEAQ (reference sequence). The CDR3 reads CASSLRLAGGNEQFF. CDR3 sequence (DNA): TGTGCCAGCAGCTTACGTTTAGCGGGAGGCAATGAGCAGTTCTTC.

CDR3 bases: TGTGCCAGCTCGGATGCTTTCGGCTACACCTTC. Protein sequence: CASSDAFGYTF. This chain joins TRBV18 and TRBJ1-2; D uncertain. V lost 6 bases, J lost 8 bases, and 10 bases lay in between. The CDR3 sequence is 11 residues long. CDR1 is KGHSH and CDR2 is LQKENI in the germline V gene.

The V and J genes are TRBV7-2 and TRBJ1-5; D uncertain. The V and J ends lost 3 bases and 4 bases respectively, with 10 bases between them. The germline gives CDR1 SGHTA, CDR2 FQGNSA. The CDR3 has 14 residues. CDR3 in amino acids: CASSFGPENQPQHF. CDR3 bases: TGTGCCAGCAGCTTCGGCCCAGAAAATCAGCCCCAGCATTTT.

The chain employs TRBV15 and TRBJ2-1; the match to TRBD2 covers 13 bases. After removal of 3 bases from V and 10 bases from J, the junction contained 9 bases not matched to a gene. The germline V gene encodes CDR1 LNHNV and CDR2 YYDKDF (reference sequence). This CDR3 contains 16 residues. CDR3 loop: CATSSPGLAGEGEQFF. CDR3 coding DNA: TGTGCCACCAGCAGCCCTGGACTAGCGGGAGAGGGGGAGCAGTTCTTC.

The chain is built from TRBV7-9 and TRBJ2-5; D unresolved. CDR3 size: 12 residues. Trimming took 5 bases from V and 3 from J, leaving 7 bases between them. Germline V gene data show CDR1 as SEHNR and CDR2 as FQNEAQ (reference sequence). CDR3: CASSELKETQYF. CDR3 bases: TGTGCCAGCAGCGAACTCAAAGAGACCCAGTACTTC.

The chain uses TRBV7-9 and TRBJ1-4; D unresolved. V was clipped by 8 bases and J by 5 bases, with 15 bases between them. Germline V lookup: CDR1 SEHNR, CDR2 FQNEAQ (reference sequence). The CDR3 has 14 amino acids. This CDR3 reads CASEDWRANEKLFF. The CDR3 DNA reads as TGTGCCAGCGAGGACTGGAGAGCAAATGAAAAACTGTTTTTT.

This clone was recorded once. The chain joins TRBV9 to TRBJ2-3; 7 bases line up with TRBD2. The J segment lost 0 bases and the V segment lost 0 bases, leaving 10 bases of the junction unmatched. Germline V gene lookup returns CDR1 SGDLS and CDR2 YYNGEE. This CDR3 contains 18 residues. CDR3 residues: CASSVGPLAAISTDTQYF. The CDR3 DNA is TGTGCCAGCAGCGTAGGGCCCCTAGCGGCGATTAGCACAGATACGCAGTATTTT.

A single count supports this clone. V and J are TRBV7-9 and TRBJ1-1; D remains unclear. V lost 4 bases and J lost 0, with 18 bases in between. The CDR3 length is 17 residues. Looked up from germline, CDR1 is SEHNR and CDR2 is FQNEAQ (reference sequence). In DNA form, the CDR3 reads TGTGCCAGCAGCTCTACCCCATCGACGGCAATGAACACTGAAGCTTTCTTT. Translating gives CASSSTPSTAMNTEAFF.

The rearrangement uses TRBV15 and TRBJ1-5; a possible D gene is TRBD1 (6 bases). Germline CDR1 reads LNHNV; CDR2 reads YYDKDF (reference sequence). This CDR3 spans 14 amino acids. V lost 3 bases and J lost 6, with 12 bases in between. The CDR3, as DNA: TGTGCCACCAGCAGTAGGGGGGAAGTTCAGCCCCAGCATTTT. Its translation: CATSSRGEVQPQHF.

The gene calls are TRBV7-2 and TRBJ1-1; D may be TRBD1 (5 bases). Germline CDR1 is SGHTA and CDR2 is FQGNSA. Trimming removed 7 bases at V and 0 bases at J, with 24 bases between. This CDR3 has 18 residues. The CDR3 region is CASTIRSGPGNMNTEAFF. In DNA, the CDR3 is TGTGCCAGCACCATACGGTCGGGTCCAGGGAATATGAACACTGAAGCTTTCTTT.

The chain carries TRBV11-3 and TRBJ2-2, with 11 positions matching TRBD2. CDR1 SGHNT and CDR2 YENEEA come from the germline V gene. This CDR3 contains 17 residues. Trimming cost V 0 bases and J 5 bases; bases outside gene matches: 5. The CDR3 region is CASSLEPGLAETGELFF. Written as DNA, the CDR3 is TGTGCCAGCAGCTTAGAACCGGGACTAGCGGAAACCGGGGAGCTGTTTTTT.

The V gene is TRBV2, the J gene TRBJ1-2; D unclear. The V end lost 2 bases, the J end lost 3 bases, and 1 base lay between the germline ends. Germline V gene lookup returns CDR1 SNHLY and CDR2 FYNNEI. The CDR3 is 11 amino acids. CDR3 sequence reads: CASSEHYGYTF. CDR3 bases: TGTGCCAGCAGTGAACACTATGGCTACACCTTC.

The chain is built from TRBV5-4 and TRBJ2-1; TRBD2 agrees at 8 bases. J was trimmed by 4 bases and V by 4 bases; bases with no gene match: 10. The CDR3 is 16 residues long. CDR1 and CDR2 from the germline V gene are SGHNT and YYREEE (reference sequence). This CDR3 reads CASSVDLAGVYNEQFF. The DNA for the CDR3 is TGTGCCAGCAGCGTGGATCTAGCGGGCGTGTACAATGAGCAGTTCTTC.

The rearrangement links TRBV5-6 to TRBJ1-1; D not resolved. The CDR3 consists of 15 residues. Trimming pared 4 bases from V and 4 bases from J, leaving 17 bases between. Germline CDR1 reads SGHDT; CDR2 reads YYEEEE. This chain's CDR3 is CASSQIIRGGTEAFF. The CDR3 region has the DNA TGTGCCAGCAGCCAAATAATAAGAGGAGGCACTGAAGCTTTCTTT.

This chain connects TRBV4-3 to TRBJ2-5; the match to TRBD2 covers 7 bases. CDR1 and CDR2 from the germline V gene are LGHNA and YSLEER. The CDR3 totals 15 residues. V gave up 1 base and J gave up 5 bases; unmatched junction bases: 7. This chain's CDR3 is CASSQGTGGMETQYF. CDR3 sequence (DNA): TGCGCCAGCAGCCAAGGTACGGGAGGAATGGAGACCCAGTACTTC.

This clone is a singleton in its sample. The V call is TRBV6-5, the J call TRBJ1-1; D unclear. Trimming removed 2 bases from V and 1 base from J, with 11 bases in between. The CDR3 is made up of 15 amino acids. Germline-derived CDR1 and CDR2 are MNHEY and SVGAGI. CDR3 bases: TGTGCCAGCAGTTACACGAAATTGGGGAACACTGAAGCTTTCTTT. Its translation is CASSYTKLGNTEAFF.

This clone was seen just once. The rearrangement links TRBV9 to TRBJ2-2; 9 bases are a match to TRBD1. The CDR3 totals 15 residues. Germline CDR1 SGDLS, CDR2 YYNGEE. V gave up 3 bases and J gave up 7 bases; unmatched junction bases: 7. In nucleotides, the CDR3 is TGTGCCAGCAGCGCTCCCGGGACAGGGTTCGGGGAGCTGTTTTTT. This sequence encodes CASSAPGTGFGELFF.

The chain is built from TRBV6-1 and TRBJ2-2; D is uncertain. CDR1 and CDR2 from the germline V gene are MNHNS and SASEGT. V lost 0 bases and J lost 7, with 3 bases in between. The CDR3 is made up of 12 amino acids. CDR3 sequence reads: CASSEAVGELFF. The DNA for the CDR3 is TGTGCCAGCAGTGAAGCGGTCGGGGAGCTGTTTTTT.

J is TRBJ1-1 and V is TRBV27, with D perhaps TRBD1 (5 bases). The length of the CDR3 is 16 residues. Germline loops: CDR1 MNHEY, CDR2 SMNVEV (reference sequence). Trimming shortened V by 5 bases and J by 7 bases, and 23 bases separated the two germline ends. CDR3 DNA: TGTGCCAGCAGTACCCGGGAGCAAGGCCTAGGGGATGAAGCTTTCTTT. The encoded protein is CASSTREQGLGDEAFF.